What follows are 18 T cell receptor beta chains derived from one specimen sequenced in a study of cytomegalovirus exposure and HLA in healthy donors. Use of 60 Vbeta and 13 Jbeta primers characterized the PCR. The data were produced by immunoSEQ multiplex PCR, yet TCRdb's version contains in-frame clones alone and is incomplete. This listing includes 100,000 to 150,000 clones. The source material was PBMCs. The receptors shown here come from a middle-aged woman in good health and CMV-seropositive.

The chain combines TRBV10-3 with TRBJ1-6, with a weak D call TRBD1 (6 bases). There are 14 residues in the CDR3. From germline, CDR1 is ENHRY and CDR2 SYGVKD. Trimming cost V 7 bases and J 10 bases, with 17 bases left between them. DNA for the CDR3: TGTGCCATCACCGAAGGGGGATCGGAGTCACCCCTCCACTTT. Translating it yields CAITEGGSESPLHF.

The CDR3, as DNA: TGTGCCAGCAGCCAACGGGGATCTTATGGCTACACCTTC. Protein sequence: CASSQRGSYGYTF. The chain carries TRBV14 and TRBJ1-2, with unresolved D. CDR1 SGHDN and CDR2 FVKESK come from the germline V gene. This CDR3 is 13 amino acids long. Trimming cost V 2 bases and J 5 bases, with 9 bases left between them.

The gene calls are TRBV5-8 and TRBJ1-2, with TRBD1 identical over 8 bases. This CDR3 region has 14 residues. CDR1 and CDR2 from the germline V gene are SGHTS and YDEGEE. V lost 4 bases, J lost 5 bases, and 7 bases stayed unmatched. CDR3 sequence: CASSPSTGVYGYTF. In DNA form, the CDR3 reads TGTGCCAGCAGCCCATCGACAGGGGTTTATGGCTACACCTTC.

The V gene is TRBV7-7, the J gene TRBJ2-1; 15 bases align to TRBD2. V gave up 3 bases and J gave up 6 bases; unmatched junction bases: 6. The V gene's germline CDR1 is SSHAT and CDR2 FNYEAQ (reference sequence). This CDR3 spans 17 amino acids. The CDR3 DNA reads as TGTGCCAGCAGCTTGGAGGGACTAGCGGGAGGAGGCAATGAGCAGTTCTTC. Translated, it gives CASSLEGLAGGGNEQFF. Based on the CDR3 plus reference TRBV7-7 and TRBJ2-1, the full variable domain is GAGVSQSPRYKVTKRGQDVTLRCDPISSHATLYWYQQALGQGPEFLTYFNYEAQPDKSGLPSDRFSAERPEGSISTLTIQRTEQRDSAMYRCASSLEGLAGGGNEQFFGPGTRLTVL.

J is TRBJ1-5 and V is TRBV28, with 7 bases identical to TRBD1. CDR1 and CDR2 (germline): MDHEN, SYDVKM. V shed 7 bases, J shed 5 bases, and the junction held 11 bases outside the gene matches. The CDR3 spans 15 residues. CDR3 sequence: CASTPGGAYHQPQHF. DNA for the CDR3: TGTGCCAGCACCCCAGGGGGAGCCTACCATCAGCCCCAGCATTTT.

The chain combines TRBV29-1 with TRBJ2-1; D gene unclear. In germline, CDR1 is SQVTM, CDR2 ANQGSEA. This CDR3 contains 14 residues. The CDR3 region is CTIEIRSSYNEQFF. DNA for the CDR3: TGCACCATAGAGATAAGGAGCTCCTACAATGAGCAGTTCTTC.

The CDR3 sequence is CASSSTSGNSYNEQFF. Here the CDR3 DNA reads TGTGCCAGCAGTTCAACTAGCGGGAACTCCTACAATGAGCAGTTCTTC. The chain has TRBV6-5 and TRBJ2-1; 10 bases are a match to TRBD2. Trimming cost V 4 bases and J 0 bases; bases outside gene matches: 3. The CDR3 is 16 amino acids. Germline assignment: CDR1 MNHEY and CDR2 SVGAGI.

The chain combines TRBV7-6 with TRBJ2-2; D is possibly TRBD1 (5 bases). With 1 base removed from V and 0 bases from J, the gap between germline ends came to 9 bases. The germline V gene encodes CDR1 SGHVS and CDR2 FNYEAQ. The length of the CDR3 is 16 residues. The CDR3 DNA sequence: TGTGCCAGCAGCTTAGGGGGCACCTCGAACACCGGGGAGCTGTTTTTT. Protein sequence: CASSLGGTSNTGELFF.

The rearrangement uses TRBV10-1 and TRBJ2-1; D not certain. The germline CDR1 and CDR2 sequences are WNHNN and SYGVQD (reference sequence). V was shortened by 3 bases and J by 4 bases, with 13 bases between the two germline ends. This CDR3 contains 15 residues. The CDR3 DNA reads TGCGCCAGCAGTGAATGGAGAGTCTCTTACAATGAGCAGTTCTTC. Protein product: CASSEWRVSYNEQFF.

The gene calls are TRBV28 and TRBJ2-3; D perhaps matches TRBD2 (6 bases). This CDR3 is built from 15 residues. The V gene's germline CDR1 is MDHEN and CDR2 SYDVKM. With 8 bases removed from V and 5 bases from J, the gap between germline ends came to 20 bases. The chain's CDR3 is CASGGRRELVDTQYF. Written as DNA, the CDR3 is TGTGCCAGCGGAGGACGACGGGAGTTAGTAGATACGCAGTATTTT.

The rearrangement links TRBV10-2 to TRBJ2-7; tentatively, D is TRBD2 (5 bases). This CDR3 is built from 17 residues. Trimming left V 0 bases short and J 3 bases short, with 18 bases between. Looked up from germline, CDR1 is WSHSY and CDR2 is SAAADI. Written as DNA, the CDR3 is TGCGCCAGCAGTGAGTCGACTCAAGGAGCGGAGTACTACGAGCAGTACTTC. It encodes CASSESTQGAEYYEQYF.

The chain couples TRBV11-2 to TRBJ2-7; tentative D call: TRBD2 (6 bases). The V end was cut by 1 base, the J end by 0 bases, with 13 bases between. There are 16 residues in the CDR3. Germline V CDR1 and CDR2: SGHAT, FQNNGV. The CDR3 loop is CASSLVSRGSSYEQYF. As DNA, the CDR3 is TGTGCCAGCAGCTTAGTTTCCCGGGGGAGCTCCTACGAGCAGTACTTC.

This chain connects TRBV6-5 to TRBJ2-5, with 10 bases lining up with TRBD2. CDR3 length: 16 residues. The J segment lost 4 bases and the V segment lost 0 bases, leaving 5 bases of the junction unmatched. CDR1 is MNHEY and CDR2 is SVGAGI in the germline V gene. Here the CDR3 reads CASSYSLAGGLETQYF. CDR3 bases: TGTGCCAGCAGTTACTCTTTAGCGGGAGGTTTAGAGACCCAGTACTTC.

CDR3 DNA: TGTGCCAGCAGCTTCTCCCCTGGGCAGCCCAAAGTCGAGCAGTACTTC. This codes for CASSFSPGQPKVEQYF. The chain employs TRBV28 and TRBJ2-7, with unresolved D. This CDR3 is built from 16 residues. Trimming removed 6 bases from V and 6 bases from J, with 24 bases in between. Germline V lookup: CDR1 MDHEN, CDR2 SYDVKM.

This chain links TRBV6-5 with TRBJ2-2; 7 nucleotides agree with TRBD2. This CDR3 is 16 amino acids long. With V trimmed by 2 bases and J by 4 bases, 7 bases remained unmatched. Looked up from germline, CDR1 is MNHEY and CDR2 is SVGAGI. CDR3 nucleotides: TGTGCCAGCAGTTACCTTAGCGGGCCTGGCACCGGGGAGCTGTTTTTT. Translation: CASSYLSGPGTGELFF.

This chain connects TRBV9 to TRBJ1-4; TRBD1 is a possible D gene (6 bases). The V gene lost 4 bases and the J gene lost 4 bases, with 14 bases spanning the gap. Per germline, CDR1 SGDLS and CDR2 YYNGEE. The CDR3 is 15 amino acids. The chain's CDR3 is CASSPDRTNNEKLFF. As DNA, the CDR3 is TGTGCCAGCAGCCCCGACAGGACCAATAATGAAAAACTGTTTTTT.

The chain links TRBV9 to TRBJ1-2; 8 positions match TRBD1. V gave up 4 bases and J gave up 4 bases; unmatched junction bases: 12. This CDR3 is 16 amino acids long. Germline CDR1 reads SGDLS; CDR2 reads YYNGEE. CDR3 DNA: TGTGCCAGCAGCCCCCGACAGGGGACTATCCGCTATGGCTACACCTTC. Protein sequence: CASSPRQGTIRYGYTF.

The chain carries TRBV7-8 and TRBJ2-2; 11 bases fit TRBD1. Germline V gives CDR1 SGHVS, CDR2 FQNEAQ. Germline trimming cut 4 bases from V and 7 bases from J; bases unmatched to any gene: 5. The CDR3 is made up of 15 amino acids. The DNA of the CDR3 is TGTGCCAGCAGCTCCCGGGACAGGGGGGACGGGGAGCTGTTTTTT. It is translated as CASSSRDRGDGELFF.